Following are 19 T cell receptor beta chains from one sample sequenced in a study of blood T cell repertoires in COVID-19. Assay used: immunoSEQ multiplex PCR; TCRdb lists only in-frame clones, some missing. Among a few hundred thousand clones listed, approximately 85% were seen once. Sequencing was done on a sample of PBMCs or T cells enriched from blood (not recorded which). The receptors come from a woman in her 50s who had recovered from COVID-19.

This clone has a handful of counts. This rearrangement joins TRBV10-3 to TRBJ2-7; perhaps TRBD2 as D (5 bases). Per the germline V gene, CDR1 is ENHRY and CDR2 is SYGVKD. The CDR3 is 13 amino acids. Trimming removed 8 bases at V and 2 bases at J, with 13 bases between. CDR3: CAIRGLTTYEQYF. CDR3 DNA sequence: TGTGCCATCCGGGGTTTGACTACCTACGAGCAGTACTTC.

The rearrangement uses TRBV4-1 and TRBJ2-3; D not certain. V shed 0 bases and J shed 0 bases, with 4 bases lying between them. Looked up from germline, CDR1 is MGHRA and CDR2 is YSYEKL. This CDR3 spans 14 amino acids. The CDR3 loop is CASSQDPSTDTQYF. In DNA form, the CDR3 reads TGCGCCAGCAGCCAAGATCCGAGCACAGATACGCAGTATTTT.

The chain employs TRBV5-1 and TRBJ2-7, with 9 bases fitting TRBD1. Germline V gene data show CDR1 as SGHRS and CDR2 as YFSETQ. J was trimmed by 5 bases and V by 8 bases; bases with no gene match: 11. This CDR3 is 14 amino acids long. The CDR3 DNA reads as TGCGCCAGTGCGGACAGGGGTCAATACGACGAGCAGTACTTC. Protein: CASADRGQYDEQYF.

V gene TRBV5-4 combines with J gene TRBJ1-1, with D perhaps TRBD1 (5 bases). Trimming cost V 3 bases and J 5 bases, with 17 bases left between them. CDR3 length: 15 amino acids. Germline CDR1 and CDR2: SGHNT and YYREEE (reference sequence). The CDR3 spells CASSYHQGDGTEAFF. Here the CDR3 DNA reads TGTGCCAGCAGCTACCACCAGGGTGACGGTACTGAAGCTTTCTTT.

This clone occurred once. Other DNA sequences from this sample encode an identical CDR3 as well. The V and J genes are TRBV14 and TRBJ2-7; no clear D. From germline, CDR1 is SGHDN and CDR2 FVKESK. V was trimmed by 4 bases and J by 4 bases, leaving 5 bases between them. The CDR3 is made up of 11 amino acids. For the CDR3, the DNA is TGTGCCAGCAGCCTCAAATACGAGCAGTACTTC. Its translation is CASSLKYEQYF.

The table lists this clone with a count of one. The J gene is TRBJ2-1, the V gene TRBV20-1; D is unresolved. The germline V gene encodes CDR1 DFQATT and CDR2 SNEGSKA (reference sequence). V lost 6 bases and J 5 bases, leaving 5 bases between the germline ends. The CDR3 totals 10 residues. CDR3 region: CSALNNEQFF. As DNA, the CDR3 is TGCAGTGCCCTTAACAATGAGCAGTTCTTC.

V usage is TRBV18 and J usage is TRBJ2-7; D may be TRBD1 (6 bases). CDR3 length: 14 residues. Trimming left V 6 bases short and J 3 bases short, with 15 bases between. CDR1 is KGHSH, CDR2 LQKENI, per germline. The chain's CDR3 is CASSPTVGGYEQYF. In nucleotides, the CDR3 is TGTGCCAGCTCTCCAACGGTAGGGGGCTACGAGCAGTACTTC. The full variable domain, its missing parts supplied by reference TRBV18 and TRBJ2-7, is NAGVMQNPRHLVRRRGQEARLRCSPMKGHSHVYWYRQLPEEGLKFMVYLQKENIIDESGMPKERFSAEFPKEGPSILRIQQVVRGDSAAYFCASSPTVGGYEQYFGPGTRLTVT.

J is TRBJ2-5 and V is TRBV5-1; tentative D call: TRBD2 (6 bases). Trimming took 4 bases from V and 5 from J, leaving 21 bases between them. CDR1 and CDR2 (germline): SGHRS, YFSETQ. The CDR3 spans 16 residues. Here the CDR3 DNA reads TGCGCCAGCAGCCCAAATAGCGGAGCCCAGGGTGAGACCCAGTACTTC. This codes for CASSPNSGAQGETQYF.

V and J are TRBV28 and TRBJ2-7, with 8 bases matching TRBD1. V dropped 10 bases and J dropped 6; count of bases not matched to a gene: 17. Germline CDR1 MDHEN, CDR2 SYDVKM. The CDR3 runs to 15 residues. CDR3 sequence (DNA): TGTGCCACGACATCGTGGACAGGGAATGTGGGCGAGCAGTACTTC. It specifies CATTSWTGNVGEQYF.

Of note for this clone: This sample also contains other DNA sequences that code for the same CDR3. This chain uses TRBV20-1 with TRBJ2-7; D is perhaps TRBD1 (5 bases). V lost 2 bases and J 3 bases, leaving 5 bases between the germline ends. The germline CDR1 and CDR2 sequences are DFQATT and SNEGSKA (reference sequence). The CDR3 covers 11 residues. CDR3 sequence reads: CSARQGYEQYF. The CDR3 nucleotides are TGCAGTGCTAGACAGGGCTACGAGCAGTACTTC.

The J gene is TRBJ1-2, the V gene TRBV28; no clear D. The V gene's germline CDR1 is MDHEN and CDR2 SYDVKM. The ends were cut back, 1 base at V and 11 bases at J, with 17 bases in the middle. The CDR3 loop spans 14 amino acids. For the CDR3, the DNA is TGTGCCAGCAGTTTATATTCGGGGATGAGTAGGTACACCTTC. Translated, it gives CASSLYSGMSRYTF.

The CDR3 sequence is CASSLLQGGGYTF. CDR3 bases: TGTGCCAGCAGCTTACTCCAGGGGGGTGGCTACACCTTC. The rearrangement joins TRBV7-9 to TRBJ1-2, with TRBD1 matching 7 bases. This CDR3 contains 13 residues. Germline V CDR1 and CDR2: SEHNR, FQNEAQ (reference sequence). The junction had 4 bases not matched to a gene; V was cut back by 2 bases and J by 7 bases. The whole variable domain, filled in from reference TRBV7-9 and TRBJ1-2, reads DTGVSQNPRHKITKRGQNVTFRCDPISEHNRLYWYRQTLGQGPEFLTYFQNEAQLEKSRLLSDRFSAERPKGSFSTLEIQRTEQGDSAMYLCASSLLQGGGYTFGSGTRLTVV.

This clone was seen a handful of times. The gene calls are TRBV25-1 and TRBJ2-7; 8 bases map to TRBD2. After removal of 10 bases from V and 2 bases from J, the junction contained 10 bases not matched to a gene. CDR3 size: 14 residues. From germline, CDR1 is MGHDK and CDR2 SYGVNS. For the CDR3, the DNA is TGTGCCACCCAACCGGGACTAGTGCCCTACGAGCAGTACTTC. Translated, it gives CATQPGLVPYEQYF.

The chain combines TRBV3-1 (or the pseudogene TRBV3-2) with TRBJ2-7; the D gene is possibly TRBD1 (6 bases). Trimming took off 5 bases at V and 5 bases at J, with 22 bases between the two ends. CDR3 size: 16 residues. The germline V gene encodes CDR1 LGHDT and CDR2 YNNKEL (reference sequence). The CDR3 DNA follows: TGTGCCAGCAGCGAATGGGGCAGGGGATTTCAGGACGAGCAGTACTTC. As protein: CASSEWGRGFQDEQYF.

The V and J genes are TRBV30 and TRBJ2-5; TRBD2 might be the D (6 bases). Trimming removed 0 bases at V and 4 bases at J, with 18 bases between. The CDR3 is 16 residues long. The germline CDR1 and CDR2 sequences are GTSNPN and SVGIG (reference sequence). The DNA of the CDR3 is TGTGCCTGGAGTGTACGATCCCCCCAGGGAGGAGAGACCCAGTACTTC. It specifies CAWSVRSPQGGETQYF.

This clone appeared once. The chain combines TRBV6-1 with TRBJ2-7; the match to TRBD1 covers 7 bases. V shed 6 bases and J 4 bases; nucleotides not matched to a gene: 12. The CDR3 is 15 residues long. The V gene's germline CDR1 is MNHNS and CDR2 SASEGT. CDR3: CASREPGQSTYEQYF. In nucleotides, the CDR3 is TGTGCCAGCAGGGAACCGGGACAGAGCACTTACGAGCAGTACTTC.

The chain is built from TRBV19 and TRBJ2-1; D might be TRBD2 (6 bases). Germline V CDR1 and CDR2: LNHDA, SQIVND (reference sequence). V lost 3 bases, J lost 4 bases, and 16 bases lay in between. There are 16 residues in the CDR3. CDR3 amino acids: CASSILASGLYNEQFF. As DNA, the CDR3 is TGTGCCAGTAGTATTCTAGCCTCGGGACTTTACAATGAGCAGTTCTTC.

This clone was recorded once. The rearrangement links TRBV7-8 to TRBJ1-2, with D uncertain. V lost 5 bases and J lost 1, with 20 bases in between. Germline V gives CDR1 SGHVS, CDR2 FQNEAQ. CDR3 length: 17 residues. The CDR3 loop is CASSKTSGIVSNYGYTF. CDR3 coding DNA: TGTGCCAGCAGCAAAACTTCGGGGATCGTTAGTAACTATGGCTACACCTTC.

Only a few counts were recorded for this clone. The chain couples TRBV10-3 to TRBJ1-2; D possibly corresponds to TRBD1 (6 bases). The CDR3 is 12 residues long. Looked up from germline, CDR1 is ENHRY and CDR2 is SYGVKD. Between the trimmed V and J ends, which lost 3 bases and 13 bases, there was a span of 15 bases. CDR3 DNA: TGTGCCATCAGTGACTTCGACAGGAGTGCCACCTTC. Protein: CAISDFDRSATF.